This paragraph covers one T cell receptor beta chain sequence. Its antigen remains unknown. Disease duration was under 3 months in the ophthalmopathy patients, who also had a Clinical Activity Score of at least 3 and a NOSPECS grade of at least 4. PBMCs were sourced from approximately 9 ml fresh peripheral blood. This CDR3 has 15 amino acids. Germline CDR1 MGHRA, CDR2 YSYEKL. Trimming removed 2 bases at V and 6 bases at J, with 17 bases between. It was RNA transcripts that yielded the amplified TCR beta CDR3 regions. HTBI primers were used for first-round RT-PCR of the TCR CDR3. TCRdb re-analysed the multiplex PCR reads in MiXCR, keeping a single row per CDR3 protein. The table records about half a million distinct CDR3 sequences, around 15% of them present only once. This sample was taken from a study of T cells in Graves' hyperthyroidism and ophthalmopathy. Study background: Any treatment followed the collection of peripheral blood at initial diagnosis. General study results and limits: Model-based prediction identified ophthalmopathy a median about 6 months prior to its onset.

Sequenced sample: blood. This TCR was sampled from a woman in her twenties or thirties with Graves' ophthalmopathy. The chain has TRBV4-1 and TRBJ2-7, with D perhaps being TRBD1 or TRBD2 (5 bases each). The CDR3 nucleotides are TGCGCCAGCAGCCAACGTCCGGGACGGTTAACCGAGCAGTACTTC. Translated: CASSQRPGRLTEQYF.